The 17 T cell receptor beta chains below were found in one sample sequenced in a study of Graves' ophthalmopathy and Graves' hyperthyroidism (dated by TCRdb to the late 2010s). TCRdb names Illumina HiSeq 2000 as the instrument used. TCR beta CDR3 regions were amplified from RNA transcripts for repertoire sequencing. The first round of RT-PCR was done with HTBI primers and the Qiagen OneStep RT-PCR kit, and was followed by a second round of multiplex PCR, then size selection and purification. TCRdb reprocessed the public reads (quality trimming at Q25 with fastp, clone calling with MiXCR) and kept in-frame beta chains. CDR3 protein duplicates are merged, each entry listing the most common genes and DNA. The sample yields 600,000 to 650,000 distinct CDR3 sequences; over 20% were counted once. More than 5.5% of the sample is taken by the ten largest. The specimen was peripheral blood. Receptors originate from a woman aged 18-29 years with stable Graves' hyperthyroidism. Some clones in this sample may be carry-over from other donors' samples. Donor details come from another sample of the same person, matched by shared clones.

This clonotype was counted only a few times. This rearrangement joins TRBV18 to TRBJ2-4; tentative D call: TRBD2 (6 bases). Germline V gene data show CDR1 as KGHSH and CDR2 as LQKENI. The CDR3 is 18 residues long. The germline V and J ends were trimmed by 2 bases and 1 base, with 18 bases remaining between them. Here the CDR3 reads CASSPRWRGAWAKNIQYF. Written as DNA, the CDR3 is TGTGCCAGCTCACCAAGGTGGAGGGGAGCGTGGGCCAAAAACATTCAGTACTTC.

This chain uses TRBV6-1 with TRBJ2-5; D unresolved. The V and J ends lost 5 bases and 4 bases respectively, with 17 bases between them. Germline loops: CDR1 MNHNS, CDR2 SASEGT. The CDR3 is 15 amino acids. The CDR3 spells CASSPQSKVPETQYF. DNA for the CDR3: TGTGCCAGCAGTCCCCAGAGTAAGGTTCCAGAGACCCAGTACTTC.

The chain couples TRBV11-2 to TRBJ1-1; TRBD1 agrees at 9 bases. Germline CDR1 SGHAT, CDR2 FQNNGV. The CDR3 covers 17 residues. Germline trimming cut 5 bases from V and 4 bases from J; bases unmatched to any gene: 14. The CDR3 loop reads CASSLGQGGGLVTEAFF. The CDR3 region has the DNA TGTGCCAGCAGCCTGGGACAGGGAGGAGGTTTGGTCACTGAAGCTTTCTTT.

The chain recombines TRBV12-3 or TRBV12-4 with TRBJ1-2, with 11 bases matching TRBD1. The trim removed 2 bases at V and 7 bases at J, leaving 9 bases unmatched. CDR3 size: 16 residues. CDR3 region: CASSLRTGGGTAGYTF. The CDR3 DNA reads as TGTGCCAGCAGTTTAAGGACAGGGGGCGGTACGGCTGGCTACACCTTC.

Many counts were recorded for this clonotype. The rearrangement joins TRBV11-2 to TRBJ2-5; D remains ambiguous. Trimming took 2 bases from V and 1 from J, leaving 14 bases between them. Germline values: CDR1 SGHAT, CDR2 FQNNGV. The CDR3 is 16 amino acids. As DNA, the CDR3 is TGTGCCAGCAGCTTACGCAGGACGAGGTCCCAAGAGACCCAGTACTTC. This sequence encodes CASSLRRTRSQETQYF.

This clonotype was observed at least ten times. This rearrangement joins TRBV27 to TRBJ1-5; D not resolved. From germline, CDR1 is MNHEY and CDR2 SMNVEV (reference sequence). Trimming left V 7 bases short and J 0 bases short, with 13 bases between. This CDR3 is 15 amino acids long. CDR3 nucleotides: TGTGCCAGCACCACGGACGGCTATAGCAATCAGCCCCAGCATTTT. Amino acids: CASTTDGYSNQPQHF.

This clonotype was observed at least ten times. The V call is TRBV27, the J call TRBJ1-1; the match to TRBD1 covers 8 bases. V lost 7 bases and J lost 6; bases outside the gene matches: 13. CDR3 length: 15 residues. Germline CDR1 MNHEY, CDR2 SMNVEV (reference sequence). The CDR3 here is CASTSLQGGFAEAFF. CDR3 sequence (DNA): TGTGCCAGCACCAGTTTACAGGGGGGGTTCGCTGAAGCTTTCTTT.

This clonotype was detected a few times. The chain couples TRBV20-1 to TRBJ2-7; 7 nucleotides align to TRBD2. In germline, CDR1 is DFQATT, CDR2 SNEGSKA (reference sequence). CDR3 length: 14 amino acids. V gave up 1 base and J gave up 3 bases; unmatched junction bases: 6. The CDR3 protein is CSARGGRGYYEQYF. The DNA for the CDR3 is TGCAGTGCTAGAGGAGGGAGGGGATACTACGAGCAGTACTTC.

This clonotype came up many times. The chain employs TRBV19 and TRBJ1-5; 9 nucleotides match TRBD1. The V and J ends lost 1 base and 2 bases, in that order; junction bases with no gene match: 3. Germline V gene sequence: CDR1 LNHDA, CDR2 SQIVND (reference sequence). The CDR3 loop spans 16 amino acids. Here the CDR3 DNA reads TGTGCCAGTAGTATAGTCTGGACAGGGGGCAATCAGCCCCAGCATTTT. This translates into CASSIVWTGGNQPQHF.

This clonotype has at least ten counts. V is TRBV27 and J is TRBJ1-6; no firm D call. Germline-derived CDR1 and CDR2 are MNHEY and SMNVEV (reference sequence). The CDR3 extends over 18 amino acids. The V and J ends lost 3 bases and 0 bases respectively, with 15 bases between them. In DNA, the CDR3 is TGTGCCAGCAGTTTCGATTCACCGCGGTACTCCTATAATTCACCCCTCCACTTT. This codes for CASSFDSPRYSYNSPLHF.

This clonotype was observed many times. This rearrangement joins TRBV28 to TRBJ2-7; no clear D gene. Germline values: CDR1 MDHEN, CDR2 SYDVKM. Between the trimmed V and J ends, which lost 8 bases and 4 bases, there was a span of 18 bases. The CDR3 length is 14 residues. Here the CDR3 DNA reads TGTGCCAGCTCGTCCCGGCTAGGAGATTACGAGCAGTACTTC. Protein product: CASSSRLGDYEQYF. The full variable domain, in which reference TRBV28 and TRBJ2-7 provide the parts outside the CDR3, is DVKVTQSSRYLVKRTGEKVFLECVQDMDHENMFWYRQDPGLGLRLIYFSYDVKMKEKGDIPEGYSVSREKKERFSLILESASTNQTSMYLCASSSRLGDYEQYFGPGTRLTVT.

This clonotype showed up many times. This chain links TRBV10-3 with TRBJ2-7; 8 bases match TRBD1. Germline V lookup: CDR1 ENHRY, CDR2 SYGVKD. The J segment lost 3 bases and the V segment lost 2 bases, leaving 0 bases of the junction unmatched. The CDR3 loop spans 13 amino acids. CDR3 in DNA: TGTGCCATCAGTGAGACAGGGGGCTACGAGCAGTACTTC. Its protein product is CAISETGGYEQYF.

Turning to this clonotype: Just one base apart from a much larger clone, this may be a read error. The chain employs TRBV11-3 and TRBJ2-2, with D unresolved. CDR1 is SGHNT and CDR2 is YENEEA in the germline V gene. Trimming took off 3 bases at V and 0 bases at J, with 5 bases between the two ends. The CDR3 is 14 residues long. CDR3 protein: CASSFNPNTGELFF. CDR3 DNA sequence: TGTGCCAGCAGCTTTAACCCGAACACCGGGGAGCTGTTTTTT.

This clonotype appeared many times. Here the CDR3 DNA reads TGCGCCAGCAGCCAAAGCGGGTCCAAGACTGAAGCTTTCTTT. Its translation is CASSQSGSKTEAFF. The chain employs TRBV4-1 and TRBJ1-1; D unresolved. The CDR3 runs 14 residues. CDR1 and CDR2 (germline): MGHRA, YSYEKL. V gave up 2 bases and J gave up 5 bases, with 12 bases separating them.

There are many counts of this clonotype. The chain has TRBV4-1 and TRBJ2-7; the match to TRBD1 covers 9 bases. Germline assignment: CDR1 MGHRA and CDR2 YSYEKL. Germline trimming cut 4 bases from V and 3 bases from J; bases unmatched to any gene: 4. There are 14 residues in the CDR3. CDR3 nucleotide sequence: TGCGCCAGCAGCCCGCGGACAGGGGTCTACGAGCAGTACTTC. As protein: CASSPRTGVYEQYF.

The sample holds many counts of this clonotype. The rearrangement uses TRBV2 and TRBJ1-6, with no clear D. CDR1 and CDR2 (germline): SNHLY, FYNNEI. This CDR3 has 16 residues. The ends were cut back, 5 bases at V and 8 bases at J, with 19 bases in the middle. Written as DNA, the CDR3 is TGTGCCAGCAGTCACCTGGGCGGCCCAAGGGATTCACCCCTCCACTTT. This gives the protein CASSHLGGPRDSPLHF.

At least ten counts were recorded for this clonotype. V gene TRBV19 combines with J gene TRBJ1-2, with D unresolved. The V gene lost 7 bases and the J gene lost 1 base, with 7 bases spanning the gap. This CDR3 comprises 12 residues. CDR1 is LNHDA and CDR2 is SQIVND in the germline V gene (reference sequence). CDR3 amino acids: CASNADNYGYTF. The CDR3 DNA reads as TGTGCCAGTAACGCAGATAACTATGGCTACACCTTC.